These 18 T cell receptor beta chains were all obtained from the same sample, sequenced in a study of T cell responses to AZD1222 COVID-19 vaccine. The assay was immunoSEQ multiplex PCR, and TCRdb's table has in-frame clones only and misses some. The sample includes hundreds of thousands of clones, around 92% seen only once; the top ten take roughly 0.6%. The sample was peripheral blood, taken 28 days after the second AZD1222 dose. All receptors come from an adult who received the AZD1222 COVID-19 vaccine.

V usage is TRBV7-9 and J usage is TRBJ1-2; D may be TRBD1 (6 bases). Germline V gene sequence: CDR1 SEHNR, CDR2 FQNEAQ (reference sequence). The CDR3 length is 15 residues. V shed 1 base and J shed 8 bases, with 17 bases lying between them. The CDR3 is CASSLDILTGGGYTF. The CDR3 DNA sequence: TGTGCCAGCAGCTTAGACATCCTGACTGGGGGCGGCTACACCTTC.

The V gene is TRBV6-5, the J gene TRBJ1-4; D is possibly TRBD1 (5 bases). Per germline, CDR1 MNHEY and CDR2 SVGAGI. This CDR3 has 11 amino acids. V gave up 9 bases and J gave up 7 bases, with 9 bases separating them. CDR3 sequence reads: CASEGVEKLFF. CDR3 DNA: TGTGCCAGTGAAGGGGTTGAAAAACTGTTTTTT.

The chain carries TRBV18 and TRBJ1-6; D is ambiguous. Germline V CDR1 and CDR2: KGHSH, LQKENI. With 5 bases removed from V and 6 bases from J, the gap between germline ends came to 8 bases. CDR3 length equals 13 residues. The CDR3 region is CASSERGNSPLHF. The CDR3 DNA reads TGTGCCAGCTCAGAACGGGGTAATTCACCCCTCCACTTT.

This clone was found once. The chain couples TRBV19 to TRBJ1-2; the D is unclear. Trimming removed 2 bases from V and 8 bases from J, with 9 bases in between. Germline V gene sequence: CDR1 LNHDA, CDR2 SQIVND (reference sequence). CDR3 length: 12 amino acids. CDR3 loop: CASSIHERGYTF. The CDR3 nucleotides are TGTGCCAGTAGTATACACGAGAGGGGCTACACCTTC.

The chain joins TRBV6-5 to TRBJ2-3; TRBD2 matches at 9 bases. The J segment lost 4 bases and the V segment lost 6 bases, leaving 2 bases of the junction unmatched. This CDR3 is built from 13 residues. Germline CDR1 reads MNHEY; CDR2 reads SVGAGI. The CDR3 reads CASRREGSDTQYF. CDR3 nucleotides: TGTGCCAGCAGGCGGGAGGGATCAGATACGCAGTATTTT.

The genes are TRBV9 and TRBJ2-5; possible D gene TRBD1, 5 bases. Per the germline V gene, CDR1 is SGDLS and CDR2 is YYNGEE. Trimming pared 0 bases from V and 2 bases from J, leaving 20 bases between. The CDR3 runs 18 residues. The CDR3: CASSVAGATAPGQETQYF. For the CDR3, the DNA is TGTGCCAGCAGCGTAGCTGGGGCCACCGCCCCCGGTCAAGAGACCCAGTACTTC.

The rearrangement joins TRBV15 to TRBJ1-1; TRBD1 is a possible D gene (5 bases). Deletions cut 0 bases from V and 6 bases from J, with 11 bases between. The germline gives CDR1 LNHNV, CDR2 YYDKDF (reference sequence). The CDR3 sequence is 14 residues long. CDR3 protein: CATSRDFGGAEAFF. CDR3 sequence (DNA): TGTGCCACCAGCAGAGATTTTGGGGGAGCTGAAGCTTTCTTT.

CDR3 residues: CASSWGIQGNYNSPLHF. The CDR3 nucleotides read TGTGCCAGCAGTTGGGGCATACAGGGGAATTATAATTCACCCCTCCACTTT. The V and J genes are TRBV28 and TRBJ1-6; TRBD1 agrees at 7 bases. The germline V gene has CDR1 MDHEN and CDR2 SYDVKM. With V trimmed by 4 bases and J by 4 bases, 10 bases remained unmatched. This CDR3 is built from 17 residues.

This clone was recorded once. The V call is TRBV7-3, the J call TRBJ2-1; D is perhaps TRBD2 (6 bases). Per germline, CDR1 SGHTA and CDR2 FQGTGA. This CDR3 is 12 amino acids long. V was cut by 4 bases and J by 9 bases, with 10 bases left in between. CDR3 sequence (DNA): TGTGCCAGCAGCTCCCTGCGGGGTGAGCAGTTCTTC. Its protein is CASSSLRGEQFF. Full variable domain (outside the CDR3, taken from reference TRBV7-3 and TRBJ2-1): GAGVSQTPSNKVTEKGKYVELRCDPISGHTALYWYRQSLGQGPEFLIYFQGTGAADDSGLPNDRFFAVRPEGSVSTLKIQRTERGDSAVYLCASSSLRGEQFFGPGTRLTVL.

The rearrangement links TRBV28 to TRBJ1-2; D remains ambiguous. Trimming shortened V by 8 bases and J by 4 bases, and 8 bases separated the two germline ends. CDR1 is MDHEN and CDR2 is SYDVKM in the germline V gene. This CDR3 contains 11 residues. The CDR3 reads CASARGYGYTF. The DNA of the CDR3 is TGTGCCAGCGCGAGAGGCTATGGCTACACCTTC.

The DNA for the CDR3 is TGTGCCAGCAGCCTTAGCGGGAGGATGAACACTGAAGCTTTCTTT. This translates into CASSLSGRMNTEAFF. V and J are TRBV5-5 and TRBJ1-1; D ambiguous. With 4 bases removed from V and 0 bases from J, the gap between germline ends came to 13 bases. The CDR3 contains 15 residues. Germline-derived CDR1 and CDR2 are SGHKS and YYEKEE (reference sequence).

The V gene is TRBV30, the J gene TRBJ1-3, with D perhaps TRBD1 (5 bases). The CDR3 is 13 residues long. Germline V gene data show CDR1 as GTSNPN and CDR2 as SVGIG (reference sequence). Deletions cut 5 bases from V and 5 bases from J, with 13 bases between. CDR3 DNA: TGTGCCTGGTTCCCCGGGACCCGAAACACCATATATTTT. It translates to CAWFPGTRNTIYF.

The genes are TRBV12-3 or TRBV12-4 and TRBJ2-1, with no clear D. The V gene lost 3 bases and the J gene lost 13 bases, with 13 bases spanning the gap. This CDR3 has 12 amino acids. The CDR3 here is CASSFYGDAQFF. The CDR3 region has the DNA TGTGCCAGCAGTTTCTACGGAGACGCTCAGTTCTTC.

This clone was seen a single time. The rearrangement links TRBV21-1 to TRBJ2-3; the D call of TRBD1 is as the table states it, not checked on the DNA. TRBV21-1 counts as a pseudogene. The CDR3 has 15 residues. The CDR3 sequence: CARAEDRVITDTQYF. In DNA, the CDR3 is TGTGCCAGGGCCGAGGACAGGGTAATCACAGATACGCAGTATTTT.

The genes are TRBV5-6 and TRBJ2-5; D not resolved. V was cut by 0 bases and J by 0 bases, with 6 bases left in between. Germline V lookup: CDR1 SGHDT, CDR2 YYEEEE. The length of the CDR3 is 14 residues. The DNA for the CDR3 is TGTGCCAGCAGCTTGGGGATTAACCAAGAGACCCAGTACTTC. Amino acids: CASSLGINQETQYF.

The chain has TRBV6-4 and TRBJ2-1, with D maybe TRBD2 (7 bases). Trimming pared 0 bases from V and 2 bases from J, leaving 11 bases between. CDR1 is MRHNA, CDR2 SNTAGT, per germline. The CDR3 spans 16 residues. The CDR3 DNA follows: TGTGCCAGCAGTGACTCATTCGGGGGGCCCTACAATGAGCAGTTCTTC. Its translation is CASSDSFGGPYNEQFF.

This chain connects TRBV28 to TRBJ1-2; D is possibly TRBD1 (5 bases). The V end lost 10 bases, the J end lost 4 bases, and 25 bases lay between the germline ends. Germline V lookup: CDR1 MDHEN, CDR2 SYDVKM. The CDR3 has 16 residues. The CDR3 loop reads CATVDVGGELIYGYTF. Written as DNA, the CDR3 is TGTGCCACCGTCGACGTGGGGGGGGAACTGATCTATGGCTACACCTTC.

V gene TRBV30 combines with J gene TRBJ1-6; the D is unclear. Per the germline V gene, CDR1 is GTSNPN and CDR2 is SVGIG (reference sequence). Between the trimmed V and J ends, which lost 0 bases and 7 bases, there was a span of 10 bases. The CDR3 contains 14 residues. CDR3 residues: CAWSVAGSNSPLHF. For the CDR3, the DNA is TGTGCCTGGAGTGTTGCGGGGTCGAATTCACCCCTCCACTTT.